This is a list of T cell receptor beta chains from one sample in a study of regulatory T cells in long-lasting Graves disease. Each CDR3 protein is one row after TCRdb ran MiXCR on the multiplex PCR reads. The profile shows about 470,000 distinct CDR3 sequences, about 22% of them singletons. The specimen was peripheral blood mononuclear cells (PBMCs), collected when the disease was refractory, from a patient treated with antithyroid drugs. These receptors were obtained from a female donor with Graves disease. Both conserved end residues are part of each CDR3. D genes are given only for firm matches. Some rows mark clone size as missing; the rest say once, few, many or name a class of expanded clone.

cdr3_aa cdr3_nt j_call v_call d_call clone_size
CASSGLRVAETQYF TGTGCCAGCAGTGGGCTGCGGGTGGCAGAGACCCAGTACTTC TRBJ2-5 TRBV6-1 NA many
CASSSGTGGLGYGYTF TGTGCCAGCAGTTCCGGAACAGGGGGCCTCGGCTATGGCTACACCTTC TRBJ1-2 TRBV2 TRBD1 many
CASETGGNYGYTF TGTGCCAGTGAGACAGGGGGCAACTATGGCTACACCTTC TRBJ1-2 TRBV28 TRBD1 many
CASSPGTSRDYGYTF TGCGCCAGCAGCCCCGGGACGTCTAGGGACTATGGCTACACCTTC TRBJ1-2 TRBV4-1 NA NA
CATYDTSSGNTIYF TGTGCCACCTACGACACGAGCTCTGGAAACACCATATATTTT TRBJ1-3 TRBV28 NA NA
CASSSFGGYEQYF TGCGCCAGCAGCTCTTTCGGGGGTTACGAGCAGTACTTC TRBJ2-7 TRBV5-1 NA NA
CASSLGLVPHEQFF TGTGCCAGCAGCTTGGGGCTAGTGCCCCATGAGCAGTTCTTC TRBJ2-1 TRBV5-4 NA NA
CASRQVRGRGYNSPLHF TGTGCCAGCAGGCAGGTCAGGGGGCGGGGGTATAATTCACCCCTCCACTTT TRBJ1-6 TRBV28 TRBD1 many
CASSLKVLGPEKLFF TGTGCCAGCAGTTTGAAGGTCTTAGGACCTGAAAAACTGTTTTTT TRBJ1-4 TRBV28 NA many
CASSFPSGEDDEQYF TGTGCCAGCAGCTTTCCTAGCGGGGAGGATGACGAGCAGTACTTC TRBJ2-7 TRBV7-8 TRBD2 few
CSVEATLGDAGETQYF TGCAGCGTTGAAGCGACGTTAGGGGATGCAGGAGAGACCCAGTACTTC TRBJ2-5 TRBV29-1 NA many
CASSLIGQGKDTQYF TGCGCCAGCAGCTTGATCGGACAGGGTAAAGATACGCAGTATTTT TRBJ2-3 TRBV5-1 TRBD1 once
CASSAGTRGIDTF TGTGCCAGCAGCGCCGGGACACGGGGTATAGACACCTTC TRBJ1-2 TRBV7-2 NA many
CASSLKLAGVSEQFF TGTGCCAGCAGCTTAAAATTAGCGGGAGTAAGTGAGCAGTTCTTC TRBJ2-1 TRBV7-9 TRBD2 few
CASSQPNSGKYGYTF TGCGCCAGCAGCCAACCCAACTCCGGGAAGTATGGCTACACCTTC TRBJ1-2 TRBV4-1 NA once